This T cell receptor beta chain was observed in a study of chemoradiotherapy in HPV16-positive cancers. Study at large: Functional T-cell assays on a couple of HPV16-positive patients' cells defined candidate HPV-specific clones and common TCR motifs. General observations from the study: Candidate HPV-specific clones and E7-related TCR motifs grew in tumor during treatment. HPV-responsive T-cell expansion during chemoradiotherapy was linked to improved recurrence-free survival in HPV16-positive patients.

Concerning this clone itself: Its antigen is undetermined.

Generated by immunoSEQ multiplex PCR, the TCRdb table keeps only in-frame clones and is missing some. Among 8,000 or so clones listed, 60% to 85% were seen once. CDR3 size: 13 residues. V lost 6 bases to trimming and J lost 4 bases, with 12 bases between them. Germline CDR1 and CDR2: LNHDA and SQIVND (reference sequence). The sequence derives from a human donor with HPV-associated anogenital cancer. The specimen was collected from a patient who underwent chemoradiotherapy. The rearrangement links TRBV19 to TRBJ1-1, with D possibly TRBD1 on 5 matching bases. CDR3 residues: CASRAQGATEAFF. The DNA of the CDR3 is TGTGCCAGTAGGGCGCAGGGAGCCACTGAAGCTTTCTTT.